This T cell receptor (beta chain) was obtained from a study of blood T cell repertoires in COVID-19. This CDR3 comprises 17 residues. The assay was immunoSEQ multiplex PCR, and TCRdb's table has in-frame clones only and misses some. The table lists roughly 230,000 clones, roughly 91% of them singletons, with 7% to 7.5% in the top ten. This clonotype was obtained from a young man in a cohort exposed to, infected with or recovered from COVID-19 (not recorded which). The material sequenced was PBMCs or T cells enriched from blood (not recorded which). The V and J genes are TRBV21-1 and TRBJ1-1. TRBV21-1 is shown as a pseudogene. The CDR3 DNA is TGTGCCAGCAGCACCTCCCGGGGGGAGGGCATGAACACTGAAGCTTTCTTT. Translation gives CASSTSRGEGMNTEAFF.